Following are 5 T cell receptor beta chains from one sample sequenced in a study of cytomegalovirus exposure and HLA in healthy donors. Primers: 60 Vbeta forward and 13 Jbeta reverse. This table comes from immunoSEQ multiplex PCR, and its TCRdb copy is limited to in-frame clones, with some not included. The table includes over 150,000 clones, roughly 79% detected once. Sequencing was done on a sample of PBMCs. Source of these receptors: a man aged 18 to 29 in good health and CMV-seronegative.

The rearrangement links TRBV7-2 to TRBJ2-2; 12 bases agree with TRBD2. Germline loops: CDR1 SGHTA, CDR2 FQGNSA. V was clipped by 6 bases and J by 7 bases; unmatched bases: 6. The CDR3 runs 15 residues. Written as DNA, the CDR3 is TGTGCCAGCAGGCCTAGCGGGGGGGCTTTCGGGGAGCTGTTTTTT. Its protein is CASRPSGGAFGELFF.

V gene TRBV11-2 combines with J gene TRBJ2-2, with TRBD1 as a possible D gene (5 bases). CDR3 length: 14 amino acids. V lost 5 bases to trimming and J lost 6 bases, with 13 bases between them. Germline assignment: CDR1 SGHAT and CDR2 FQNNGV. CDR3 sequence: CASSLNMGPGELFF. CDR3 nucleotides: TGTGCCAGCAGCCTCAATATGGGGCCCGGGGAGCTGTTTTTT. The whole variable domain, remainder taken from reference TRBV11-2 and TRBJ2-2, is EAGVAQSPRYKIIEKRQSVAFWCNPISGHATLYWYQQILGQGPKLLIQFQNNGVVDDSQLPKDRFSAERLKGVDSTLKIQPAKLEDSAVYLCASSLNMGPGELFFGEGSRLTVL.

This chain connects TRBV28 to TRBJ2-7, with TRBD1 matching over 10 bases. Germline V lookup: CDR1 MDHEN, CDR2 SYDVKM. The CDR3 extends over 15 amino acids. J was trimmed by 7 bases and V by 1 base; bases with no gene match: 7. The chain's CDR3 is CASSLFRDRGGEQYV. The CDR3 coding sequence is TGTGCCAGCAGTTTATTCCGGGACAGGGGTGGAGAGCAGTACGTC.

This chain links TRBV5-1 with TRBJ2-5; maybe TRBD1 (6 bases). This CDR3 spans 14 amino acids. The germline gives CDR1 SGHRS, CDR2 YFSETQ. The V and J ends lost 3 bases and 2 bases respectively, with 11 bases between them. The CDR3 bases are TGCGCCAGCAGCTCGACAGGATTTCAAGAGACCCAGTACTTC. The encoded protein is CASSSTGFQETQYF.

The V and J genes are TRBV29-1 and TRBJ1-1; tentatively, D is TRBD1 (5 bases). Germline V CDR1 and CDR2: SQVTM, ANQGSEA. The CDR3 is made up of 13 amino acids. V was shortened by 0 bases and J by 4 bases, with 9 bases between the two germline ends. The CDR3, as DNA: TGCAGCGTTGAAGAGGGGGGAAGCACTGAAGCTTTCTTT. This sequence encodes CSVEEGGSTEAFF. The full variable domain, completed using reference TRBV29-1 and TRBJ1-1, is SAVISQKPSRDICQRGTSLTIQCQVDSQVTMMFWYRQQPGQSLTLIATANQGSEATYESGFVIDKFPISRPNLTFSTLTVSNMSPEDSSIYLCSVEEGGSTEAFFGQGTRLTVV.